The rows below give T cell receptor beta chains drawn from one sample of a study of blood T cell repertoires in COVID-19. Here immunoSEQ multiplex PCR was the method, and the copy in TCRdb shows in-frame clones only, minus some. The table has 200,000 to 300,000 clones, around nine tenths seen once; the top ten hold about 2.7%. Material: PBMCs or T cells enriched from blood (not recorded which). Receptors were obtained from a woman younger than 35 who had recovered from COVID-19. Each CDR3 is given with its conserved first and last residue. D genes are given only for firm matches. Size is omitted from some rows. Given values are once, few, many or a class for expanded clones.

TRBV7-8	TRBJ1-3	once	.	CASSLAEGGGDYFRPSGNTIYF	TGTGCCAGCAGCTTAGCCGAAGGTGGGGGGGATTACTTCAGGCCCTCTGGAAACACCATATATTTT
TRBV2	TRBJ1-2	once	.	CASSSGISGYTF	TGTGCCAGCAGTTCGGGGATATCTGGCTACACCTTC
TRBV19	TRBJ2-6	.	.	CASSIAAGAGSGANVLTF	TGTGCCAGTAGTATAGCAGCAGGGGCGGGCTCTGGGGCCAACGTCCTGACTTTC
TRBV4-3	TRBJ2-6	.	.	CASSQDQGSGANVLTF	TGCGCCAGCAGCCAAGATCAGGGCTCTGGGGCCAACGTCCTGACTTTC
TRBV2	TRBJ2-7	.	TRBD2	CASSDASGRPSYEQYF	TGTGCCAGCAGTGATGCTAGCGGGAGGCCTTCCTACGAGCAGTACTTC
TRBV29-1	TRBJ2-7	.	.	CSVEEPGLLF	TGCAGCGTCGAGGAACCGGGACTCCTCTTC
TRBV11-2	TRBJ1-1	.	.	CASGPWAGNTEAFF	TGTGCCAGCGGCCCGTGGGCGGGGAACACTGAAGCTTTCTTT
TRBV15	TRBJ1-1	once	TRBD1	CATSTRAGGALDEAFF	TGTGCCACCAGCACCAGGGCAGGGGGCGCGTTGGATGAAGCTTTCTTT
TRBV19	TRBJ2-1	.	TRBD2	CASRGWRGAYNEQFF	TGTGCCAGTAGAGGGTGGCGGGGGGCCTACAATGAGCAGTTCTTC
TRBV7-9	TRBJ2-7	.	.	CASSLRGAAYEQYF	TGTGCCAGCAGCCTCCGCGGGGCCGCCTACGAGCAGTACTTC
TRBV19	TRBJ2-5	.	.	CASRGQETQYF	TGTGCCTCCCGGGGCCAAGAGACCCAGTACTTC
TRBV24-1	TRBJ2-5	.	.	CATSDLMRLGRGVEWAETQYF	TGTGCCACCAGTGATTTAATGAGGTTGGGCAGGGGGGTTGAATGGGCAGAGACCCAGTACTTC
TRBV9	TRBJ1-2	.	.	CASSPRGGGTNYGYTF	TGTGCCAGCAGCCCCCGCGGAGGAGGAACTAACTATGGCTACACCTTC
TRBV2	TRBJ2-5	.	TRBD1	CATRDSPSGFKETQYF	TGTGCCACCAGGGACAGTCCGTCGGGCTTCAAAGAGACCCAGTACTTC
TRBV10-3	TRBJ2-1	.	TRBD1	CAISTNRGQGNEQFF	TGTGCCATCAGCACGAACAGGGGGCAGGGCAATGAGCAGTTCTTC
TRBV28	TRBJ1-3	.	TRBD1	CATSWDRDGNTIYF	TGTGCCACATCCTGGGACAGGGATGGAAACACCATATATTTT
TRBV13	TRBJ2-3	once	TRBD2	CASSAYRERLAGGPDTQYF	TGTGCCAGCAGCGCCTACAGGGAAAGGCTAGCGGGAGGCCCAGATACGCAGTATTTT
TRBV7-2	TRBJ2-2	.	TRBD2	CASSLVVWASGGFTGELFF	TGTGCCAGCAGCTTAGTAGTTTGGGCTAGCGGGGGCTTCACCGGGGAGCTGTTTTTT
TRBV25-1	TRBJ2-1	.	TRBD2	CASSSGIRSYNEQFF	TGTGCCAGCAGTAGCGGGATACGATCCTACAATGAGCAGTTCTTC
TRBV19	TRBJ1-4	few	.	CASSRGSEAEKLFF	TGTGCCAGTAGTAGGGGCAGCGAGGCGGAAAAACTGTTTTTT
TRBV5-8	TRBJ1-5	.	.	CASSLLRGLDQPQHF	TGTGCCAGCAGCCTACTCAGGGGTCTTGATCAGCCCCAGCATTTT
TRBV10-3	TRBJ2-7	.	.	CAISVSVSPGEQYF	TGTGCCATCAGTGTTAGCGTCTCGCCGGGGGAGCAGTACTTC
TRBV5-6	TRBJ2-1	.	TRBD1	CASSPQTGGGYEQFF	TGTGCCAGCAGCCCACAGACAGGGGGCGGGTATGAGCAGTTCTTC
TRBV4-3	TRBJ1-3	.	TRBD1	CASSQSFRQGEGSGNTIYF	TGCGCCAGCAGCCAAAGCTTCAGACAGGGGGAAGGATCTGGAAACACCATATATTTT
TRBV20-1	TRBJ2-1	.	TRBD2	CSASPSGRDNEQFF	TGCAGTGCTAGTCCTAGCGGGAGGGACAATGAGCAGTTCTTC
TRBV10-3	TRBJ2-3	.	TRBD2	CAISGVAGDRLADTQYF	TGTGCCATCAGTGGAGTAGCGGGGGATCGCCTGGCAGATACGCAGTATTTT
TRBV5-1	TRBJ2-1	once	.	CASSLFISPAGEQFF	TGCGCCAGCAGCTTGTTTATCTCCCCGGCGGGTGAGCAGTTCTTC
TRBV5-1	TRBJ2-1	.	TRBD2	CASSLVWTSGGTYNEQFF	TGCGCCAGCAGCTTGGTGTGGACTAGCGGCGGTACCTACAATGAGCAGTTCTTC
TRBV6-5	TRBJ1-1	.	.	CATAENTEAFF	TGTGCCACCGCAGAGAACACTGAAGCTTTCTTT
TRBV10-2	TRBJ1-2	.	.	CASWAGGMNYGYTF	TGCGCCAGCTGGGCGGGGGGTATGAACTATGGCTACACCTTC
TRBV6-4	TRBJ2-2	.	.	CASSDGSSSTGELFF	TGTGCCAGCAGTGACGGGAGTTCGAGCACCGGGGAGCTGTTTTTT
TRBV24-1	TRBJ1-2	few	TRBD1	CATRGQGSGYTF	TGTGCCACCAGGGGACAGGGGAGTGGCTACACCTTC
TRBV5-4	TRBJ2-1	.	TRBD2	CASSLYLAGAEEPFF	TGTGCCAGCAGCTTGTACCTAGCGGGAGCCGAGGAACCGTTCTTC
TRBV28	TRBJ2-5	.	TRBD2	CASSPPGLVAQETQYF	TGTGCCAGCAGTCCCCCGGGACTAGTGGCGCAAGAGACCCAGTACTTC
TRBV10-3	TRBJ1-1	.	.	CAISEPGREAFF	TGTGCCATCAGTGAGCCTGGGAGGGAAGCTTTCTTT
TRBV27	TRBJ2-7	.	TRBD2	CASSWASGRSYEQYF	TGTGCCAGCAGTTGGGCTAGCGGAAGGTCCTACGAGCAGTACTTC
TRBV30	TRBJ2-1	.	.	CAWGPSYNEQFF	TGTGCCTGGGGCCCTTCCTACAATGAGCAGTTCTTC
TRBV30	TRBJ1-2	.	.	CAWKSRSNYGYTF	TGTGCCTGGAAGTCGAGATCTAACTATGGCTACACCTTC
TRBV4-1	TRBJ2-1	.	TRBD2	CASSQARESNNEQFF	TGCGCCAGCAGCCAAGCGCGGGAGTCTAACAATGAGCAGTTCTTC
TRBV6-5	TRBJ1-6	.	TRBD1	CASTMGQYNSPLHF	TGTGCCAGCACCATGGGACAGTATAATTCACCCCTCCACTTT
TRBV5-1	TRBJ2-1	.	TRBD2	CASSGGTSGSNEQFF	TGCGCCAGCAGCGGCGGGACTAGCGGGAGCAATGAGCAGTTCTTC
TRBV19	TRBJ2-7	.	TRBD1	CASSPQGIGPPYEQYF	TGTGCCAGTAGTCCACAGGGGATTGGGCCTCCCTACGAGCAGTACTTC
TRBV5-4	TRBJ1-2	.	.	CASSLDGDYGYTF	TGTGCCAGCAGCTTGGACGGGGACTATGGCTACACCTTC
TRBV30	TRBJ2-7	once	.	CAWRGSRSYEQYF	TGTGCCTGGAGGGGTAGCCGTTCCTACGAGCAGTACTTC
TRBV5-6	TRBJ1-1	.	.	CASSSQGRPFF	TGTGCCAGCAGCTCGCAGGGGAGACCTTTCTTT
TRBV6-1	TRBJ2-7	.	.	CASSENPGHSYEQYF	TGTGCCAGCAGTGAGAACCCGGGACACAGCTACGAGCAGTACTTC
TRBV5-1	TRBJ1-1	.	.	CASSLVGGNTEAFF	TGCGCCAGCAGCTTGGTAGGCGGGAACACTGAAGCTTTCTTT
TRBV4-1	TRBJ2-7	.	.	CASSPFHAGAGYEQYF	TGCGCCAGCAGCCCTTTCCACGCAGGGGCAGGGTACGAGCAGTACTTC
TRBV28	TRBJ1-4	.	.	CASSFDSDNEKLFF	TGTGCCAGCAGTTTTGACAGTGATAATGAAAAACTGTTTTTT
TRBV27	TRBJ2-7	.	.	CASSHLGIDYEQYF	TGTGCCAGCAGCCACCTCGGGATAGATTACGAGCAGTACTTC
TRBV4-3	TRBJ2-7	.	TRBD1	CASSRRTGGPYEQYF	TGCGCCAGCAGCCGAAGGACAGGGGGCCCTTACGAGCAGTACTTC
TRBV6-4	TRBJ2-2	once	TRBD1	CASSEQDRTGELFF	TGTGCCAGCAGTGAACAGGACAGGACCGGGGAGCTGTTTTTT
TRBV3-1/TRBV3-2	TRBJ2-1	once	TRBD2	CASSRLGLAGGRNEQFF	TGTGCCAGCAGCCGGCTCGGACTAGCGGGGGGGCGCAATGAGCAGTTCTTC
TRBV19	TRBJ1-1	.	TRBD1	CASQTGVNAFF	TGTGCCAGTCAGACAGGGGTAAACGCTTTCTTT
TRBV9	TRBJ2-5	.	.	CASSVTSQETQYF	TGTGCCAGCAGCGTAACTAGCCAAGAGACCCAGTACTTC
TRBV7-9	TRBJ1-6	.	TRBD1	CASSLGQGGLYNSPLHF	TGTGCCAGCAGCTTAGGACAGGGAGGACTCTATAATTCACCCCTCCACTTT
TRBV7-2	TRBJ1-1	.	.	CASSPPGAGRGTEAFF	TGTGCCAGCAGCCCTCCTGGGGCAGGGAGGGGGACTGAAGCTTTCTTT